One and the same sample provided the 3 T cell receptor beta chains below, sequenced in a study of shared clonotypes between healthy human individuals. Produced via immunoSEQ multiplex PCR; TCRdb's table is partial and in-frame only. The data show 650,000 to 750,000 clones, approximately 75% seen once. Input material: memory CD4+ T cells sorted from blood. As to subset: CD45RA-negative fraction. The receptors shown here come from a woman aged 25 to 39 in good health.

The chain joins TRBV10-3 to TRBJ2-7; no clear D. Between the trimmed V and J ends, which lost 4 bases and 2 bases, there was a span of 9 bases. CDR1 ENHRY and CDR2 SYGVKD come from the germline V gene. This CDR3 contains 13 residues. The CDR3 region has the DNA TGTGCCATCAGTGTCACCATCGCCTACGAGCAGTACTTC. Its protein product is CAISVTIAYEQYF.

There are a few counts of this clone. The chain carries TRBV28 and TRBJ1-3; TRBD1 matches at 7 bases. V dropped 0 bases and J dropped 4; count of bases not matched to a gene: 6. Germline V gene sequence: CDR1 MDHEN, CDR2 SYDVKM. The CDR3 loop spans 16 amino acids. The CDR3 here is CASSLWQGDAGNTIYF. In nucleotides, the CDR3 is TGTGCCAGCAGTTTATGGCAGGGGGATGCAGGAAACACCATATATTTT.

The V call is TRBV7-2, the J call TRBJ1-5, with D perhaps matching TRBD1 (6 bases). Looked up from germline, CDR1 is SGHTA and CDR2 is FQGNSA. V lost 4 bases to trimming and J lost 15 bases, with 19 bases between them. CDR3 length equals 13 residues. Here the CDR3 DNA reads TGTGCCAGCAGCTACCCGGGGGGGCGGGATCGGCATTTT. Translation: CASSYPGGRDRHF.